These T cell receptor beta chains were read from a single sample in a study of OX40 agonist ivuxolimab in advanced cancers. Assay: immunoSEQ multiplex PCR; the TCRdb copy retains only in-frame clones and omits some. The data hold 57,000 or so clones, with around 87% observed a single time. The specimen was CD4+ or CD8+ T cells sorted from blood, collected in a trial of the OX40 agonist ivuxolimab. The source of these receptors is an adult with an advanced solid tumor such as melanoma, head and neck, liver or kidney cancer. CDR3s include the opening cysteine and the closing phenylalanine or tryptophan. D genes are given only for firm matches. A clone size is listed for some rows: how often the clone was seen (once, few, many), or a class if it is expanded.

V	length	size	D	J	DNA	CDR3
TRBV6-5	14	NA	NA	TRBJ1-6	TGTGCCAGCAGAGGGACCCTCGCACATTCACCCCTCCACTTT	CASRGTLAHSPLHF
TRBV6-5	14	NA	NA	TRBJ1-1	TGTGCCAGCAGCAACCTTGGGGGGAGGGCTGAAGCTTTCTTT	CASSNLGGRAEAFF
TRBV19	14	NA	NA	TRBJ2-5	TGTGCCAGTAGTATTGGGCCAACACAAGAGACCCAGTACTTC	CASSIGPTQETQYF
TRBV6-5	13	NA	NA	TRBJ1-2	TGTGCCAGCCGGGGCTCATCCCCCTATGGCTACACCTTC	CASRGSSPYGYTF
TRBV28	15	NA	TRBD1	TRBJ1-4	TGTGCCAGCAGTCCCACCGGGACAGGGGGTGAAAAACTGTTTTTT	CASSPTGTGGEKLFF
TRBV5-8	12	NA	NA	TRBJ2-1	TGTGCCAGCAGCCAGCCGATAGTCGGGGGGTTCTTC	CASSQPIVGGFF
TRBV5-1	16	NA	NA	TRBJ2-3	TGCGCCAGCAGCTTGGCCGGGGCAGGGATCACAGATACGCAGTATTTT	CASSLAGAGITDTQYF
TRBV5-8	14	NA	NA	TRBJ1-1	TGTGCCAGCAGCTTTGGGGCAACGAACACTGAAGCTTTCTTT	CASSFGATNTEAFF
TRBV7-2	15	NA	NA	TRBJ2-2	TGTGCCAGCAGCTCGCGACTAGGGGCCCCCGGGGAGCTGTTTTTT	CASSSRLGAPGELFF
TRBV5-1	15	NA	NA	TRBJ2-4	TGCGCCAGCAGCGCGGACAGACTAGCCAAAAACATTCAGTACTTC	CASSADRLAKNIQYF
TRBV27	15	NA	NA	TRBJ1-5	TGTGCCAGCAGTTTAAAGGGACGGGGAGAGGGGCCCCAGCATTTT	CASSLKGRGEGPQHF
TRBV2	12	NA	NA	TRBJ1-1	TGTGCCAGCAGTATACAGGAAATTGAAGCTTTCTTT	CASSIQEIEAFF
TRBV4-3	15	NA	NA	TRBJ1-3	TGCGCCAGCAGCCAAGATGCAGGCTCTGGAAACACCATATATTTT	CASSQDAGSGNTIYF
TRBV30	12	NA	NA	TRBJ1-1	TGTGCCTGGAGTCAGACAGTCACTGAAGCTTTCTTT	CAWSQTVTEAFF
TRBV27	15	NA	TRBD2	TRBJ2-5	TGTGCCAGCAGCCGACAGGTAGCGGGGTTTGAGACCCAGTACTTC	CASSRQVAGFETQYF
TRBV6-5	13	once	NA	TRBJ1-3	TGTGCCAGCAGTTGGACTTCTGGGAACACCATATATTTT	CASSWTSGNTIYF
TRBV5-4	15	NA	NA	TRBJ2-3	TGTGCCAGCAGCTTGTCGGCGACTAGAAAAGATACGCAGTATTTT	CASSLSATRKDTQYF
TRBV9	15	NA	NA	TRBJ1-5	TGTGCCAGCAGCATCACAGACAGTAGCAATCAGCCCCAGCATTTT	CASSITDSSNQPQHF
TRBV5-5	15	NA	NA	TRBJ1-3	TGTGCCAGCAGCTTGACAGTTAACTCTGGAAACACCATATATTTT	CASSLTVNSGNTIYF
TRBV19	15	NA	TRBD1	TRBJ1-4	TGTGCCAGTAGTTTTCAAACGGACAGGTATGAAAAACTGTTTTTT	CASSFQTDRYEKLFF
TRBV5-1	14	NA	TRBD1	TRBJ2-2	TGCGCCAGCAGCTCGGACAGGGTCACCGGGGAGCTGTTTTTT	CASSSDRVTGELFF
TRBV6-6	16	NA	TRBD1	TRBJ1-2	TGTGCCAGCAGTTACGACAGGGGCGCAGGGAGTTATGGCTACACCTTC	CASSYDRGAGSYGYTF
TRBV6-5	15	NA	NA	TRBJ1-3	TGTGCCAGCAGCGCCATGGGGTACTCTGGAAACACCATATATTTT	CASSAMGYSGNTIYF
TRBV4-1	17	NA	NA	TRBJ1-2	TGCGCCAGCAGCCAAGAGATTTCCATAACGGGTGGCTATGGCTACACCTTC	CASSQEISITGGYGYTF
TRBV7-8	15	once	NA	TRBJ2-6	TGTGCCAGCAGCCCCGGGGCGCGAGGGGCCAACGTCCTGACTTTC	CASSPGARGANVLTF
TRBV9	14	NA	NA	TRBJ1-3	TGTGCCAGCAGCGGGGGAACCTCTGGAAACACCATATATTTT	CASSGGTSGNTIYF
TRBV5-5	14	NA	NA	TRBJ1-5	TGTGCCAGCAGCTTTACAGTTAGCAATCAGCCCCAGCATTTT	CASSFTVSNQPQHF
TRBV6-6	11	few	NA	TRBJ2-3	TGTGCCAGCACGGTTTCAGATACGCAGTATTTT	CASTVSDTQYF
TRBV27	13	NA	NA	TRBJ1-1	TGTGCCAGCAGCGGTGCGGGAAGAACTGAAGCTTTCTTT	CASSGAGRTEAFF
TRBV19	16	NA	TRBD1	TRBJ1-5	TGTGCCAGTAGTATTGGGGAGGGGGCGGCGGGTCAGCCCCAGCATTTT	CASSIGEGAAGQPQHF
TRBV5-4	11	NA	NA	TRBJ1-1	TGTGCCAGCGGGGTGCAGACTGAAGCTTTCTTT	CASGVQTEAFF
TRBV5-1	12	NA	NA	TRBJ1-6	TGCGCCAGCAGCACCTATAATTCACCCCTCCACTTT	CASSTYNSPLHF
TRBV5-4	15	NA	TRBD2	TRBJ2-5	TGTGCCAGCAGCTTGCCAGCGGGGAATCAAGAGACCCAGTACTTC	CASSLPAGNQETQYF
TRBV6-1	13	NA	NA	TRBJ2-4	TGTGCCGGCAGTGGATCCCTGGGGGACATTCAGTACTTC	CAGSGSLGDIQYF
TRBV7-6	13	NA	NA	TRBJ2-2	TGTGCCAGCAGCTTCAGGAACACCGGGGAGCTGTTTTTT	CASSFRNTGELFF
TRBV2	14	few	TRBD1	TRBJ1-6	TGTGCCAGCAGCCCGGACAGGGGCAATTCACCCCTCCACTTT	CASSPDRGNSPLHF